The present T cell receptor beta chain was sequenced within a study of T-cell memory formation after mild COVID-19. General study results and limits: Contracting clones from day 15 to 85 had balanced CD4/CD8; later expanders favoured CD4+.

V gave up 0 bases and J gave up 5 bases, with 11 bases separating them. The CDR3 is 14 residues long. The germline gives CDR1 SEHNR, CDR2 FQNEAQ (reference sequence). Note on this clonotype: The antigen is not known.

TCRdb ran MiXCR on the 5' RACE reads and lists one entry per CDR3 protein. The sample lists 350,000 to 400,000 distinct CDR3 sequences, 20% to 25% occurring once. Sequenced input: PBMCs or a T cell subset sorted from them (not recorded which). The clonotype originates from an adult woman who had mild COVID-19 (a few samples of this study predate the infection). Cell type and time point are not known. The chain employs TRBV7-9 and TRBJ2-7; D gene unclear. The CDR3 DNA reads TGTGCCAGCAGCTTAGCGGGTCCAGATGACGAGCAGTACTTC. Translation: CASSLAGPDDEQYF.